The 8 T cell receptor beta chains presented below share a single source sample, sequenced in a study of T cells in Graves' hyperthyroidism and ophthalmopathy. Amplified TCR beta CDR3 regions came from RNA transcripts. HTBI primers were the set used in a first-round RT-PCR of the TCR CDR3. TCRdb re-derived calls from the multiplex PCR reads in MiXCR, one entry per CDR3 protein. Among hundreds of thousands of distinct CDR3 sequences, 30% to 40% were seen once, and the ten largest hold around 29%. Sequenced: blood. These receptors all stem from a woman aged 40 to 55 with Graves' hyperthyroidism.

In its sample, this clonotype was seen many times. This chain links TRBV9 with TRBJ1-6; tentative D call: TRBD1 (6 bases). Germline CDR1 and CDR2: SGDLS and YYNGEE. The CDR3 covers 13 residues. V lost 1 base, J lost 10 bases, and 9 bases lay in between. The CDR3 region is CASSVTGTSPLHF. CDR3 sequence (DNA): TGTGCCAGCAGCGTAACAGGGACCTCACCCCTCCACTTT.

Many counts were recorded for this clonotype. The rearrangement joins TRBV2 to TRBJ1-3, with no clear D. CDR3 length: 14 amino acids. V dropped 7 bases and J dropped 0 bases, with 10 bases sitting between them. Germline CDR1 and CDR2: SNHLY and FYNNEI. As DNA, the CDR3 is TGTGCCAGCAACGGGTTATACTCTGGAAACACCATATATTTT. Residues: CASNGLYSGNTIYF.

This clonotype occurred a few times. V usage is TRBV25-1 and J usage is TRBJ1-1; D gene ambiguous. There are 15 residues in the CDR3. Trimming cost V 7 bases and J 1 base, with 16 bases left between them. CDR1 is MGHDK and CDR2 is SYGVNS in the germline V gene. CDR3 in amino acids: CASTDNNRANTEAFF. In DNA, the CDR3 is TGTGCCAGCACCGACAACAACCGGGCGAACACTGAAGCTTTCTTT.

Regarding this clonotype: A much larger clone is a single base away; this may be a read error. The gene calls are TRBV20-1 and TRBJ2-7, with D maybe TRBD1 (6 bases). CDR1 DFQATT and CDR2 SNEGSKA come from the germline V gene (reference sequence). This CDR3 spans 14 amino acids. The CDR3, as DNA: TGCAGTGCTAAGACAGGAAAGGGGCTCTACAAGCAGTACTTC. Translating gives CSAKTGKGLYKQYF.

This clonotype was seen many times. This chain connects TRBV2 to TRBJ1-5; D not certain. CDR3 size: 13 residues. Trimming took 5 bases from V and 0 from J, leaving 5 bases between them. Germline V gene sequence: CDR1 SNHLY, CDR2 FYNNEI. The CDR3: CASSFYSNQPQHF. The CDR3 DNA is TGTGCCAGCAGTTTCTATAGCAATCAGCCCCAGCATTTT.

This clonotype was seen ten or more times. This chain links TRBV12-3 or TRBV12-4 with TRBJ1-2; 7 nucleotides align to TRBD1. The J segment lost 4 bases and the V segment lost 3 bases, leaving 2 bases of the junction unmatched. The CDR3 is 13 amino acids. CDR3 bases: TGTGCCAGCAGTTTTTCAGGGGGCTATGGCTACACCTTC. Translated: CASSFSGGYGYTF.

The CDR3 sequence is CASSSSGTGRPPLHF. In nucleotides, the CDR3 is TGTGCCAGCAGCTCTTCCGGGACAGGTCGGCCACCCCTCCACTTT. This rearrangement joins TRBV7-9 to TRBJ1-6; TRBD1 matches at 8 bases. J was trimmed by 11 bases and V by 4 bases; bases with no gene match: 10. The CDR3 is 15 residues long. Germline-derived CDR1 and CDR2 are SEHNR and FQNEAQ (reference sequence).

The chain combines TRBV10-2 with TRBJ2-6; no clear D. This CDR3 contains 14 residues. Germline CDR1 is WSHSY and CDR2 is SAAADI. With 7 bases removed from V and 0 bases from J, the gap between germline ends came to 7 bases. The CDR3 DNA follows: TGCGCCAGCACCCTAGGCTCTGGGGCCAACGTCCTGACTTTC. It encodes CASTLGSGANVLTF.